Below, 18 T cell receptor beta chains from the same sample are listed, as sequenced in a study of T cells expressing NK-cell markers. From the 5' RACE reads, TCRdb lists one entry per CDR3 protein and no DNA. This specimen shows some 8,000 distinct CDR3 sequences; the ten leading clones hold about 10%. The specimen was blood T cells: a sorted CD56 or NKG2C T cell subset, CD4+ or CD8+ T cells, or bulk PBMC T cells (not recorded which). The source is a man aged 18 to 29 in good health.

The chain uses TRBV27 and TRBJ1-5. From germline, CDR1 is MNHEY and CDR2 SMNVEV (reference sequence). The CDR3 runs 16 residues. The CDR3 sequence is CASSLSGRQFYQPQHF.

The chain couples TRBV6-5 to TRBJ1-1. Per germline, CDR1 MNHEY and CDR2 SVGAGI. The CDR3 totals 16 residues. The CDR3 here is CASSISPQGGGTEAFF.

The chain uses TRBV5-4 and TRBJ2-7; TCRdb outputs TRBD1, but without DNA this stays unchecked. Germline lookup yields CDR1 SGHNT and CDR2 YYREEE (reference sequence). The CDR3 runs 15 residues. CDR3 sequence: CASSYPGQSSYEQYF.

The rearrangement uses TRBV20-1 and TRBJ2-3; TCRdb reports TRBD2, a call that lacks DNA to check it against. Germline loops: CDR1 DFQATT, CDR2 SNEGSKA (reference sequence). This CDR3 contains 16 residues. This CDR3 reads CSARDLGGMVADTQYF.

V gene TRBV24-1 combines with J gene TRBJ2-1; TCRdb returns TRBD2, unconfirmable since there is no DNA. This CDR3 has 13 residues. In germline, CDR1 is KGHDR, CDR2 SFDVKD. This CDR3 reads CATDQAGTSRQFF.

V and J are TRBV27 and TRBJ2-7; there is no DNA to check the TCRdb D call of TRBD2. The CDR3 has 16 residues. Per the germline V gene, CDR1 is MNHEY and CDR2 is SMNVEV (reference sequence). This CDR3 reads CASSLSMTSGTYEQYF.

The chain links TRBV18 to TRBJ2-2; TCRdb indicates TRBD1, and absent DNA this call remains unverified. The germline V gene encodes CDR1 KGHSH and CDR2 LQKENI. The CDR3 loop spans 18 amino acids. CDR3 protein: CASSPLAGGHPTTGELFF.

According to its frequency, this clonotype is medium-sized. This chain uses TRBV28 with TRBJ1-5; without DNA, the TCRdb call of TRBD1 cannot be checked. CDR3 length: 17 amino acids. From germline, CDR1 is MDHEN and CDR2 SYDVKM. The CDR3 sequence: CASSFPDRGISNQPQHF.

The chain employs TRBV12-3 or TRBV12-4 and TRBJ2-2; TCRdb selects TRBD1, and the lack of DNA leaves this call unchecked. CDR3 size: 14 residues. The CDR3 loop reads CASSLTGWAGELFF.

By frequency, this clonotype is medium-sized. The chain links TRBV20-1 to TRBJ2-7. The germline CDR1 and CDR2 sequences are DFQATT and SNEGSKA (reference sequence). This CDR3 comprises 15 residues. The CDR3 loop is CSARVVSAPTYEQYF.

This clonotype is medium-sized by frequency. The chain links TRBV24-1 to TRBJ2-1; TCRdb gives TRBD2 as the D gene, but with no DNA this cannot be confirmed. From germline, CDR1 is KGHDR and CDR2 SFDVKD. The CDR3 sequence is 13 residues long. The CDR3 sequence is CATASLLGNEQFF.

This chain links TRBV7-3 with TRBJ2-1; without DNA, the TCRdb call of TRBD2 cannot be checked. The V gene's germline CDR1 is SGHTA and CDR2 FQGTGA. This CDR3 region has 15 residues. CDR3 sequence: CASSLSGGELNEQFF.

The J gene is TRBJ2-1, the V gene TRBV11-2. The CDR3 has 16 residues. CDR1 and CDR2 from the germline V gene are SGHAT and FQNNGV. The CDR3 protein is CASSLRVAGSYNEQFF.

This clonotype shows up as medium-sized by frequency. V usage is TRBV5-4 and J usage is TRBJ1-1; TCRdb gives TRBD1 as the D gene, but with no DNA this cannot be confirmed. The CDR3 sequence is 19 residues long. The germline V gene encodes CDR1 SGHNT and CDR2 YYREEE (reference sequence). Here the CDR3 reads CASSLDLGDRSFVYTEAFF.

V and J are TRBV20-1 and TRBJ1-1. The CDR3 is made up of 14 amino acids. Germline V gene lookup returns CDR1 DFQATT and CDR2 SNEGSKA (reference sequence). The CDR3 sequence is CSAGHGEQNTEAFF.

The chain's CDR3 is CASSQDPLGRETQYF. V is TRBV3-1 and J is TRBJ2-5. The CDR3 has 15 amino acids. The V gene's germline CDR1 is LGHDT and CDR2 YNNKEL (reference sequence).

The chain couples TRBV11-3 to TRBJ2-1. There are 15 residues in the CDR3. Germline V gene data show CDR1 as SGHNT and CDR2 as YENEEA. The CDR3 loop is CASSLVSRPYNEQFF.

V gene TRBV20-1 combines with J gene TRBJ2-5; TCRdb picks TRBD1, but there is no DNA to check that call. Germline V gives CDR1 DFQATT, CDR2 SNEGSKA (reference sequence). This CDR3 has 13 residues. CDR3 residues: CSASWTGAETQYF.